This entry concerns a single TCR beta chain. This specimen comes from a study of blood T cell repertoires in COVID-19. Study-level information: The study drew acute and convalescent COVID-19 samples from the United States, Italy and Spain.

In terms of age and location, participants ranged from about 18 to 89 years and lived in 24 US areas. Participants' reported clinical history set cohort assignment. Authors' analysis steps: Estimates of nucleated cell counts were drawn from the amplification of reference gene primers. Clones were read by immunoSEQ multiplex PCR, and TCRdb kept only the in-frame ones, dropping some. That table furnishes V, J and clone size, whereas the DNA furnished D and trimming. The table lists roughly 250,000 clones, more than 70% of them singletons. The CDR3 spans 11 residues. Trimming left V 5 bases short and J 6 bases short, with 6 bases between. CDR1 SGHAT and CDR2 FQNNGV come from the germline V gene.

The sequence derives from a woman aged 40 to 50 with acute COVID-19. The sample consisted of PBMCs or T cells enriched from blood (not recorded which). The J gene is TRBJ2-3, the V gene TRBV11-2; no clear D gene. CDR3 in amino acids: CASSQADTQYF. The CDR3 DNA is TGTGCCAGCAGCCAAGCTGATACGCAGTATTTT.